A selection of T cell receptor beta chains follows, all from one sample in a study of CD8 T cells in Susac syndrome. One entry per CDR3 protein, called by TCRdb with MiXCR from the immunoSEQ multiplex PCR reads. This sample has about 150,000 distinct CDR3 sequences; 94% occur once, and the top ten carry around 0.08%. Specimen: CD4+ T cells from PBMCs. The receptors stem from a human donor in good health. The CDR3 runs from the conserved cysteine through the conserved F or W. D genes are given only for firm matches. The size entry is marked missing in some rows and otherwise reads once, few, many or a size class.

j_gene | abundance | v_gene | d_gene | CDR3aa | CDR3nt
TRBJ2-7 | few | TRBV5-4 | TRBD1 | CASSPTTGGSSEQYF | TGTGCCAGCAGCCCAACGACAGGGGGTTCTAGCGAGCAGTACTTC
TRBJ1-1 | NA | TRBV2 | TRBD1 | CASSQRQGTTEAFF | TGTGCCAGCAGCCAGAGACAGGGAACCACTGAAGCTTTCTTT
TRBJ2-7 | NA | TRBV19 | TRBD2 | CASIFETSGSIYEQYF | TGTGCCAGTATCTTTGAGACTAGCGGGAGTATCTACGAGCAGTACTTC
TRBJ2-7 | NA | TRBV29-1 | TRBD1 | CSVRDRGNEQYF | TGCAGCGTGAGGGACAGGGGGAACGAGCAGTACTTC
TRBJ2-4 | NA | TRBV27 | TRBD2 | CASSFTSGRENIQYF | TGTGCCAGCAGTTTCACTAGCGGGAGAGAAAACATTCAGTACTTC
TRBJ2-1 | NA | TRBV5-4 | NA | CASRTGLLNEQFF | TGTGCCAGCAGAACGGGACTCCTCAATGAGCAGTTCTTC
TRBJ2-1 | few | TRBV6-4 | NA | CASSDLVNEQFF | TGTGCCAGCAGTGACCTAGTCAATGAGCAGTTCTTC
TRBJ1-1 | NA | TRBV7-8 | NA | CASSNFMGTQNTEAFF | TGTGCCAGCAGCAACTTCATGGGGACACAGAACACTGAAGCTTTCTTT
TRBJ2-2 | NA | TRBV15 | NA | CATSRDLRDTGELFF | TGTGCCACCAGCAGAGATCTCAGAGACACCGGGGAGCTGTTTTTT
TRBJ2-3 | NA | TRBV5-1 | NA | CASSLDGYRDTQYF | TGCGCCAGCAGCTTGGATGGATACAGAGATACGCAGTATTTT
TRBJ2-5 | NA | TRBV2 | NA | CASSEGAAQETQYF | TGTGCCAGCAGTGAAGGAGCGGCCCAAGAGACCCAGTACTTC
TRBJ2-1 | NA | TRBV28 | TRBD2 | CASSLSSGGVNEQFF | TGTGCCAGCAGTTTATCTAGCGGGGGGGTCAATGAGCAGTTCTTC
TRBJ2-3 | NA | TRBV10-3 | NA | CAISEGGNGDTQYF | TGTGCCATCAGTGAGGGGGGAAATGGGGATACGCAGTATTTT
TRBJ2-5 | once | TRBV20-1 | TRBD1 | CSARNHRDRPSETQYF | TGCAGTGCTAGAAACCACCGGGACAGGCCTTCGGAGACCCAGTACTTC
TRBJ2-7 | once | TRBV12-3/TRBV12-4 | TRBD2 | CASSFRSGDSYEQYF | TGTGCCAGCAGTTTTCGAAGCGGGGATTCCTACGAGCAGTACTTC
TRBJ1-1 | NA | TRBV12-3/TRBV12-4 | TRBD1 | CASSRQGKNTEAFF | TGTGCCAGCAGTCGACAGGGGAAGAACACTGAAGCTTTCTTT
TRBJ2-7 | once | TRBV30 | NA | CAWSGSYEQYF | TGTGCCTGGAGTGGGTCCTACGAGCAGTACTTC
TRBJ2-7 | NA | TRBV29-1 | NA | CSVVSSYEQYF | TGCAGCGTTGTCAGTTCCTACGAGCAGTACTTC
TRBJ1-5 | NA | TRBV5-6 | NA | CASSGRSGSYSNQPQHF | TGTGCCAGCAGCGGTCGGTCAGGGAGCTATAGCAATCAGCCCCAGCATTTT
TRBJ2-7 | NA | TRBV6-2/TRBV6-3 | NA | CASSPGPSYEQYF | TGTGCCAGCAGCCCCGGGCCCTCCTACGAGCAGTACTTC
TRBJ2-2 | few | TRBV14 | NA | CASSQARSSGELFF | TGTGCCAGCAGCCAAGCTCGGAGCTCCGGGGAGCTGTTTTTT
TRBJ2-1 | once | TRBV30 | NA | CAWSGEDTATGNEQFF | TGTGCCTGGAGTGGAGAGGACACGGCGACGGGCAATGAGCAGTTCTTC
TRBJ2-3 | NA | TRBV7-7 | NA | CASSLSGLNTDTQYF | TGTGCCAGCAGCTTATCAGGACTTAACACAGATACGCAGTATTTT
TRBJ2-7 | NA | TRBV2 | TRBD2 | CASSSSLGGWDEQYF | TGTGCCAGCAGCTCCTCCCTCGGGGGGTGGGACGAGCAGTACTTC
TRBJ2-1 | NA | TRBV5-1 | TRBD2 | CASSLIAGVSYNEQFF | TGCGCCAGCAGCTTGATAGCGGGCGTCTCCTACAATGAGCAGTTCTTC
TRBJ2-5 | NA | TRBV5-4 | TRBD2 | CASSPRTSGSGETQYF | TGTGCCAGCAGCCCCCGGACTAGCGGGAGTGGGGAGACCCAGTACTTC
TRBJ2-3 | NA | TRBV5-1 | TRBD2 | CASSLAKLAGKGDTQYF | TGCGCCAGCAGCTTGGCGAAACTAGCGGGAAAGGGAGATACGCAGTATTTT
TRBJ2-5 | NA | TRBV5-1 | NA | CASSRSGTGRETQYF | TGCGCCAGCAGTCGGTCGGGTACGGGACGGGAGACCCAGTACTTC
TRBJ2-3 | NA | TRBV28 | NA | CAILGLATSTQYF | TGTGCCATTTTAGGGCTAGCGACCTCCACGCAGTATTTT
TRBJ2-1 | NA | TRBV5-4 | TRBD1 | CASSVGTGQGSYNEQFF | TGTGCCAGCAGCGTAGGGACAGGGCAGGGGAGCTACAATGAGCAGTTCTTC
TRBJ2-7 | once | TRBV20-1 | NA | CSAPFSTKDEQYF | TGCAGTGCCCCCTTCTCGACAAAAGACGAGCAGTACTTC
TRBJ2-7 | NA | TRBV6-2/TRBV6-3 | NA | CASSYLGLSYEQYF | TGTGCCAGCAGTTACCTGGGACTCTCCTACGAGCAGTACTTC
TRBJ1-2 | NA | TRBV7-9 | NA | CASSLGPDGYTF | TGTGCCAGCAGCTTAGGGCCCGACGGCTACACCTTC
TRBJ2-2 | NA | TRBV30 | TRBD2 | CAWSVPSGGNTGELFF | TGTGCCTGGAGTGTACCTAGCGGGGGAAACACCGGGGAGCTGTTTTTT
TRBJ1-1 | NA | TRBV29-1 | TRBD1 | CSVDPRTGLNEAFF | TGCAGCGTTGACCCCAGGACAGGCCTAAATGAAGCTTTCTTT
TRBJ2-7 | NA | TRBV5-1 | NA | CASSWGGTTYEQYF | TGCGCCAGCAGCTGGGGTGGGACGACCTACGAGCAGTACTTC
TRBJ1-3 | NA | TRBV12-3/TRBV12-4 | NA | CASSSEGAGNTIYF | TGTGCCAGCAGTTCTGAGGGAGCTGGAAACACCATATATTTT
TRBJ2-6 | NA | TRBV11-2 | NA | CASSLLPGANVLTF | TGTGCCAGCAGCTTATTACCTGGGGCCAACGTCCTGACTTTC
TRBJ2-7 | NA | TRBV20-1 | TRBD2 | CSARESSGRAGYEQYF | TGCAGTGCTAGAGAATCGAGCGGGAGGGCCGGCTACGAGCAGTACTTC
TRBJ1-3 | NA | TRBV27 | TRBD1 | CASSSDRRSGNTIYF | TGTGCCAGCAGTTCGGACAGGCGCTCTGGAAACACCATATATTTT
TRBJ2-7 | NA | TRBV9 | NA | CASSVAPESYEQYF | TGTGCCAGCAGCGTAGCCCCAGAATCCTACGAGCAGTACTTC
TRBJ2-5 | NA | TRBV5-4 | TRBD2 | CASSSAGVAGKETQYF | TGTGCCAGCAGCTCCGCTGGAGTAGCGGGAAAAGAGACCCAGTACTTC
TRBJ2-3 | once | TRBV4-2 | TRBD2 | CASSRYPTSGSSDTQYF | TGTGCCAGCAGCCGATACCCGACTAGCGGGAGCTCAGATACGCAGTATTTT
TRBJ2-7 | NA | TRBV12-3/TRBV12-4 | TRBD2 | CASSLTPLAGVSYEQYF | TGTGCCAGCAGTTTAACCCCTCTAGCGGGAGTCTCCTACGAGCAGTACTTC
TRBJ2-3 | NA | TRBV7-2 | TRBD2 | CASSPAGGRATDTQYF | TGTGCCAGCAGCCCAGCTGGCGGGAGGGCCACAGATACGCAGTATTTT
TRBJ1-1 | NA | TRBV15 | NA | CATSRGYTTEAFF | TGTGCCACCAGCAGAGGTTATACCACTGAAGCTTTCTTT
TRBJ2-6 | NA | TRBV10-3 | TRBD1 | CAIQGAPGANVLTF | TGTGCCATACAGGGGGCGCCCGGGGCCAACGTCCTGACTTTC
TRBJ2-1 | NA | TRBV5-6 | NA | CASTKSGTWGNEQFF | TGTGCCAGCACCAAATCAGGGACCTGGGGCAATGAGCAGTTCTTC
TRBJ1-1 | NA | TRBV20-1 | NA | CSARDQVNTEAFF | TGCAGTGCTAGAGATCAGGTGAACACTGAAGCTTTCTTT
TRBJ2-1 | NA | TRBV23-1 | NA | CASSQGATSILDEQFF | TGCGCCAGCAGTCAAGGAGCGACTAGTATTCTCGATGAGCAGTTCTTC
TRBJ1-3 | NA | TRBV12-3/TRBV12-4 | NA | CASSLSGATITIYF | TGTGCCAGCAGTTTATCCGGGGCAACTATAACCATATATTTT
TRBJ2-6 | NA | TRBV28 | TRBD1 | CASSSRGWSGANVLTF | TGTGCCAGCAGTTCCAGGGGGTGGTCTGGGGCCAACGTCCTGACTTTC